This TCR beta chain was captured in a study of blood T cell repertoires in COVID-19. Study-level background: PBMCs, B-cell-depleted T cells, or T cells provided the cDNA or gDNA that made up the material.

CDR1 and CDR2 (germline): GTSNPN, SVGIG (reference sequence). This CDR3 has 15 residues. The ends lost 1 base at V and 4 bases at J; junction bases unmatched: 7. Authors' data handling: From reference gene primer amplification, estimates of nucleated cell counts were derived. The method was immunoSEQ multiplex PCR; TCRdb's version includes in-frame clones alone and lacks a portion of them. That table gives V, J and clone size, and the DNA gave D and trimming. The table records some 670,000 clones, 85% to 90% of them present only once. This clone was observed a handful of times. This receptor was identified in a woman between 18 and 29 years old with acute or convalescent COVID-19. Input material: peripheral blood. V usage is TRBV30 and J usage is TRBJ2-1, with 7 bases fitting TRBD1. This chain's CDR3 is CAWSGSGTDYNEQFF. The CDR3 DNA reads as TGTGCCTGGAGTGGTTCCGGGACAGATTACAATGAGCAGTTCTTC.